This record looks at one TCR beta chain sequence and its context. Its specific antigen is unknown. No clone much larger than this one lies a single base away; base qualities are absent. The library was obtained by PCR. The listed sequencing device is Illumina HiSeq 4000. Bulk TCR libraries were prepared as previously described, using TCR primers listed in Table S5. Purification of total RNA was performed with the Qiagen AllPrep DNA/RNA kit. Before analysis, reads from multiple sequencing runs of one library were combined. Processing in the source paper ran as follows. Reads were retained only if the reads had an exact TCR constant sequence, and the retained reads were trimmed to 150 nt and grouped according to their 12-nt molecular barcodes. Reads within each barcode group were sub-clustered using a 15% Levenshtein threshold, and quality-weighted consensus sequences were constructed for each RNA molecule. Non-functional sequences were removed, as were lower-count sequences one edit away from another. Barcode sub-clusters with fewer than 20% of the maximum read count were removed, based on fitting two negative binomial distributions. TCRdb applied fastp at Q25 and MiXCR to the public reads, then kept only in-frame beta chains. Records with the same CDR3 protein are collapsed into one entry carrying the most frequent genes and DNA. The V and J calls here are based on TCRdb, not the publication. The sample includes about 320,000 distinct CDR3 sequences, with roughly a fifth observed a single time. The ten largest clones represent approximately 0.85% of the sample.

Libraries of naive CD8 T cells were generated from roughly 21,000 to 960,000 sorted cells, with 10%, 30% or 50% of the purified RNA used. On a BD FACSAria II, naive CD8 T cells were FACS-sorted as CD8+CD4-CCR7+CD45RA+ and collected into RLT Plus buffer. To test detection sensitivity, Jurkat RNA equal to approximately ten TCR copies was added to samples of roughly 18,000-1,100,000 naive CD8 T cells. CD8 T cells were enriched with RosetteSep CD8+ T Cell Enrichment Cocktail and Ficoll-Paque, followed by ACK red cell lysis. This specimen comes from a study of molecular identifiers for immune sequencing clone quantification listed by TCRdb under 2018. About the study as a whole: For a replicate experiment, the RNA from either 20,000 or 100,000 naive CD8 T cells was divided into five aliquots, and four of those aliquots went on to sequencing. This methods study benchmarked molecular-identifier clustering-based TCR repertoire sequencing (MIDCIRS) and TCR RNA copy counting, using CD8 T cells to do so. Points the paper makes about the study in general: The naive libraries included spiked-in Jurkat TCR RNA (over nine copies' worth), and this RNA is not part of the donor repertoire. In CMV-specific effector cells, clones with more than 20 RNA copies contained over 97% of molecules, whereas in naive cells such clones contained under 1% of molecules. Identical TCR molecules sharing a barcode could cause highly expanded clone sizes to be underestimated. Modeling estimated about 3.3 recovered TCR RNA copies per cell, compared with about 10 by digital PCR, which implies approximately 30% capture efficiency. A single cell's worth of spiked-in Jurkat TCR RNA was reported detectable even among approximately 930,000 naive CD8 T cells. When barcode sub-clustering was not used, chimeric consensus sequences inflated TCR diversity, with chimeras reaching as high as 47%.

Sequences WNHNN (CDR1) and SYGVQD (CDR2) are obtained from the germline V gene (reference sequence). Cut back by 3 bases and 1 base, the V and J ends lie 14 bases apart. Counted from cysteine to phenylalanine, this CDR3 has 16 amino acids. Kept here is only the CDR3 DNA, which spans 48 bases and is read in frame from base 1. The V and J segments used are TRBV10-1 and TRBJ2-3; there is no confident call for the D gene. The receptor was isolated from a human donor in good health. Some libraries in this study had Jurkat cell RNA spiked in. The sample taken for sequencing was naive CD8+ T cells from blood, with Jurkat cell RNA spiked in. Per the publication, the cell subset or site label means: FACS-sorted CD8+CD4-CCR7+CD45RA+ naive T cells. CDR3 protein: CASSEVPSLGTDTQYF. The bases read TGCGCCAGCAGTGAAGTTCCCTCATTGGGCACAGATACGCAGTATTTT.